One sample yielded the 17 T cell receptor beta chains listed below, sequenced in a study of blood T cell repertoires in COVID-19. The table came from immunoSEQ multiplex PCR; TCRdb's copy has only in-frame clones and leaves some out. The table has around 250,000 clones, approximately 90% seen once; the top ten hold more than 1%. Sequences were obtained from PBMCs or T cells enriched from blood (not recorded which). The receptors stem from a human donor in a cohort exposed to, infected with or recovered from COVID-19 (not recorded which). The donor label of this sample is uncertain.

In this sample, this clone turned up once. The J gene is TRBJ1-2, the V gene TRBV11-1; 7 positions agree with TRBD1. CDR1 and CDR2 from the germline V gene are SGHAT and FQDESV (reference sequence). The CDR3 is 14 residues long. V shed 3 bases, J shed 8 bases, and the junction held 9 bases outside the gene matches. As DNA, the CDR3 is TGTGCCAGCAGCTTGACAGGGTCCCGTGGGGGCTACACCTTC. Amino acid sequence: CASSLTGSRGGYTF.

The CDR3 spells CASSKSEGRCYEQYF. CDR3 coding DNA: TGTGCCAGCAGCAAATCTGAGGGGAGGTGCTACGAGCAGTACTTC. The gene calls are TRBV21-1 and TRBJ2-7; the table's D call, TRBD2, has no DNA check behind it. TRBV21-1 is an annotated pseudogene. The CDR3 totals 15 residues.

J is TRBJ1-5 and V is TRBV20-1; perhaps TRBD1 as D (6 bases). Germline loops: CDR1 DFQATT, CDR2 SNEGSKA (reference sequence). This CDR3 contains 19 residues. V lost 3 bases, J lost 1 base, and 25 bases lay in between. The DNA for the CDR3 is TGCAGTGCTAGTGGCTCTACCGGGGACAAATTCCTGAGCAATCAGCCCCAGCATTTT. Its translation: CSASGSTGDKFLSNQPQHF.

The chain combines TRBV2 with TRBJ1-6, with D possibly matching TRBD1 (6 bases). The germline CDR1 and CDR2 sequences are SNHLY and FYNNEI. V was shortened by 6 bases and J by 6 bases, with 12 bases between the two germline ends. The CDR3 is 14 amino acids. The CDR3 reads CASRDRTVNSPLHF. The DNA of the CDR3 is TGTGCCAGCAGAGACCGGACAGTTAATTCACCCCTCCACTTT.

V is TRBV7-2 and J is TRBJ1-6; D might be TRBD1 (5 bases). V lost 5 bases to trimming and J lost 7 bases, with 9 bases between them. CDR1 is SGHTA, CDR2 FQGNSA, per germline. CDR3 size: 13 residues. Written as DNA, the CDR3 is TGTGCCAGCAGCCCAGACAGAAATTCACCCCTCCACTTT. Translating it yields CASSPDRNSPLHF.

The V gene is TRBV6-2 or TRBV6-3, the J gene TRBJ1-2; D is undetermined. This CDR3 spans 13 amino acids. V dropped 1 base and J dropped 7 bases, with 10 bases sitting between them. Germline CDR1 reads MNHEY; CDR2 reads SVGEGT. The CDR3, as DNA: TGTGCCAGCAGTTACTTGGGAGATTCTGGCTACACCTTC. Its protein product is CASSYLGDSGYTF.

This clone was found once. This rearrangement joins TRBV2 to TRBJ2-1; 11 bases line up with TRBD2. J was trimmed by 5 bases and V by 4 bases; bases with no gene match: 4. Germline CDR1 is SNHLY and CDR2 is FYNNEI. There are 15 residues in the CDR3. The CDR3 DNA reads TGTGCCAGCAGTGGAATAGCGGGGGGGGACAATGAGCAGTTCTTC. It encodes CASSGIAGGDNEQFF.

This rearrangement joins TRBV19 to TRBJ2-3; D might be TRBD2 (6 bases). The CDR3 totals 15 residues. Trimming removed 4 bases at V and 4 bases at J, with 15 bases between. Germline V gene lookup returns CDR1 LNHDA and CDR2 SQIVND (reference sequence). The CDR3 DNA reads TGTGCCAGTAGTAAGGGGACTTCGGACGCAGATACGCAGTATTTT. Its protein product is CASSKGTSDADTQYF.

This rearrangement joins TRBV18 to TRBJ1-2; D is undetermined. Per the germline V gene, CDR1 is KGHSH and CDR2 is LQKENI. The CDR3 extends over 15 amino acids. V was clipped by 3 bases and J by 3 bases, with 14 bases between them. The DNA for the CDR3 is TGTGCCAGCTCACCGAGACACAGTTTCCACTATGGCTACACCTTC. Translated: CASSPRHSFHYGYTF.

The chain carries TRBV3-1 (or the pseudogene TRBV3-2) and TRBJ1-1; D is unclear. The germline V gene has CDR1 LGHDT and CDR2 YNNKEL (reference sequence). Trimming took off 2 bases at V and 5 bases at J, with 18 bases between the two ends. This CDR3 is built from 16 residues. This CDR3 is CASSQQPGSIGTEAFF. The CDR3 DNA sequence: TGTGCCAGCAGCCAACAACCGGGGTCGATTGGAACTGAAGCTTTCTTT.

The rearrangement uses TRBV6-5 and TRBJ2-7, with 7 bases lining up with TRBD1. The CDR3 has 14 residues. The germline CDR1 and CDR2 sequences are MNHEY and SVGAGI. Trimming cost V 2 bases and J 2 bases; bases outside gene matches: 3. The CDR3 coding sequence is TGTGCCAGCAGTTACACAGGGACAGCCTACGAGCAGTACTTC. Protein product: CASSYTGTAYEQYF.

The V gene is TRBV10-3, the J gene TRBJ1-3, with a weak D call TRBD1 (6 bases). Germline CDR1 and CDR2: ENHRY and SYGVKD. Trimming cost V 0 bases and J 0 bases, with 15 bases left between them. This CDR3 comprises 18 residues. The DNA for the CDR3 is TGTGCCATCAGTGAGTCAGGGGGAAAGATCTTCTCTGGAAACACCATATATTTT. Translating it yields CAISESGGKIFSGNTIYF.

The chain uses TRBV7-2 and TRBJ1-5; TRBD1 matches at 7 bases. The CDR3 length is 14 residues. Losses at the gene ends were 5 bases for V and 6 bases for J; bases not matched to a gene: 7. Germline CDR1 reads SGHTA; CDR2 reads FQGNSA. Here the CDR3 DNA reads TGTGCCAGCAGCCGTCAGGGGGAAAGTCAGCCCCAGCATTTT. Protein product: CASSRQGESQPQHF.

In its sample, this clone was seen a few times. The chain uses TRBV6-4 and TRBJ2-2; 10 bases are shared with TRBD2. Germline V gene data show CDR1 as MRHNA and CDR2 as SNTAGT. Unmatched junction bases numbered 6, after V lost 4 bases and J lost 7 bases. The CDR3 is 15 residues long. Here the CDR3 DNA reads TGTGCCAGCAGTGCCAGCGGGGGGGCCGGCGGGGAGCTGTTTTTT. Protein sequence: CASSASGGAGGELFF.

The V call is TRBV9, the J call TRBJ1-3; the D is unclear. Germline CDR1 is SGDLS and CDR2 is YYNGEE. Deletions cut 2 bases from V and 2 bases from J, with 8 bases between. This CDR3 spans 14 amino acids. The CDR3 here is CASSVGQPGNTIYF. In nucleotides, the CDR3 is TGTGCCAGCAGCGTGGGCCAGCCTGGAAACACCATATATTTT. Supplemented by reference TRBV9 and TRBJ1-3, the full variable domain reads DSGVTQTPKHLITATGQRVTLRCSPRSGDLSVYWYQQSLDQGLQFLIQYYNGEERAKGNILERFSAQQFPDLHSELNLSSLELGDSALYFCASSVGQPGNTIYFGEGSWLTVV.

This clone was observed once. The chain joins TRBV19 to TRBJ1-2; weak D call: TRBD1 (5 bases). This CDR3 has 13 amino acids. Germline V lookup: CDR1 LNHDA, CDR2 SQIVND (reference sequence). Trimming stripped 3 bases from V and 8 bases from J, with 13 bases between. CDR3 sequence: CASSIGGTRGYTF. The CDR3 coding sequence is TGTGCCAGTAGTATTGGGGGGACGAGGGGCTACACCTTC.

The chain joins TRBV7-2 to TRBJ1-1; perhaps TRBD1 as D (5 bases). CDR1 is SGHTA and CDR2 is FQGNSA in the germline V gene. This CDR3 has 13 amino acids. Deletions cut 3 bases from V and 5 bases from J, with 10 bases between. CDR3 bases: TGTGCCAGCAGCTTTTGGGGGGGAACTGAAGCTTTCTTT. Its translation is CASSFWGGTEAFF.